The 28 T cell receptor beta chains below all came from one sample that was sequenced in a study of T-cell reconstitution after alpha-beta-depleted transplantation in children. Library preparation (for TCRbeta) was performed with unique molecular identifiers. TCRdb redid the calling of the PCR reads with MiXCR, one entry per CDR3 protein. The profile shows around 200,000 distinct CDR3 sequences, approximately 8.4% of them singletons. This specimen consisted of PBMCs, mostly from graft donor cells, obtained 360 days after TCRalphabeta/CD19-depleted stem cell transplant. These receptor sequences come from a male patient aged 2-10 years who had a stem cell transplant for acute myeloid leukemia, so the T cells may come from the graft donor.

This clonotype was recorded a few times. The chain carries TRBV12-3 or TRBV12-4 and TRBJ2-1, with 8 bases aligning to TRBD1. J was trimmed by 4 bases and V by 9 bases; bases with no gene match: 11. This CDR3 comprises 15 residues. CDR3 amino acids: CASLEATGVYNEQFF. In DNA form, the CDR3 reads TGTGCCAGTTTAGAGGCGACAGGGGTATACAATGAGCAGTTCTTC.

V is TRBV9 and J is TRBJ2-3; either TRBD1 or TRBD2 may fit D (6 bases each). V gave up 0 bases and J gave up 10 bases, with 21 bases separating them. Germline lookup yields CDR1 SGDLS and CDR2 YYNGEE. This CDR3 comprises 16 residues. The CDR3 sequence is CASSVDLGGAVSAQYF. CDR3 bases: TGTGCCAGCAGCGTAGATTTGGGGGGCGCGGTCTCGGCGCAGTATTTT.

The CDR3 loop reads CASSYRTPKGTGELFF. CDR3 nucleotide sequence: TGTGCCAGCAGCTACCGGACTCCCAAGGGCACCGGGGAGCTGTTTTTT. The rearrangement links TRBV12-3 or TRBV12-4 to TRBJ2-2, with D possibly being TRBD2 (5 bases). Trimming took 6 bases from V and 4 from J, leaving 18 bases between them. CDR3 length equals 16 residues.

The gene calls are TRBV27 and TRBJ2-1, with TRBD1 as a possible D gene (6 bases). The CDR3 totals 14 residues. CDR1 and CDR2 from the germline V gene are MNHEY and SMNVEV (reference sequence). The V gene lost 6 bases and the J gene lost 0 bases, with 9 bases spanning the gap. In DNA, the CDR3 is TGTGCCAGCAGCCACAGGGCCTCCTACAATGAGCAGTTCTTC. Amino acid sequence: CASSHRASYNEQFF.

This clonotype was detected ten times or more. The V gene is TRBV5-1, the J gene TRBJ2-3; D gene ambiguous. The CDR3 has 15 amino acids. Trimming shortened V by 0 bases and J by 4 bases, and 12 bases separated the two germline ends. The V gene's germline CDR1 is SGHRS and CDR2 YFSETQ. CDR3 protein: CASSLGLTLADTQYF. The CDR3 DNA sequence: TGCGCCAGCAGCTTGGGGCTCACTCTAGCAGATACGCAGTATTTT.

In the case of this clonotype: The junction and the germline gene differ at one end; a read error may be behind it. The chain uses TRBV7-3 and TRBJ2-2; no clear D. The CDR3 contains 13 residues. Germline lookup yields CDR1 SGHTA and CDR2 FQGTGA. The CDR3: CASGLVYTGELFF. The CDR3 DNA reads TGTGCCAGCGGCTTGGTCTACACCGGGGAGCTGTTTTTT.

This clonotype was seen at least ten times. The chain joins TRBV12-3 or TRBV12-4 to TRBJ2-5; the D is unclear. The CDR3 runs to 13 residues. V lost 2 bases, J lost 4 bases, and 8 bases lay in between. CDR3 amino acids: CASSLTPRETQYF. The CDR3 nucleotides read TGTGCCAGCAGTTTAACCCCCCGAGAGACCCAGTACTTC.

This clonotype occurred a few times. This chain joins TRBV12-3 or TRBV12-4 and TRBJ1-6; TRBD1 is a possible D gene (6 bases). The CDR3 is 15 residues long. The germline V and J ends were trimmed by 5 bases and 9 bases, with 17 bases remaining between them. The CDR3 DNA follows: TGTGCCAGCAGTGTAAGGGGGGGGGGAACTTCACCCCTCCACTTT. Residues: CASSVRGGGTSPLHF.

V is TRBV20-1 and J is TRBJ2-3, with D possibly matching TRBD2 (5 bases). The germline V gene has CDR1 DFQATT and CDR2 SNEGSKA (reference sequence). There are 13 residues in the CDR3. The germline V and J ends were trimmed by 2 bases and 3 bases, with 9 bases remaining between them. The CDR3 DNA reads TGCAGTGCTAGATTCGGGGAAACAGATACGCAGTATTTT. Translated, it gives CSARFGETDTQYF.

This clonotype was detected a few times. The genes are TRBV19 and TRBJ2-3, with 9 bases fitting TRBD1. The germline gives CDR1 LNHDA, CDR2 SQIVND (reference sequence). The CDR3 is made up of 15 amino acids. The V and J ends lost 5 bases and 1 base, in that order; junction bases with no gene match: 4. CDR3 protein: CASSPRDRGTDTQYF. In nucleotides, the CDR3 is TGTGCCAGTAGTCCCCGGGACAGGGGCACAGATACGCAGTATTTT.

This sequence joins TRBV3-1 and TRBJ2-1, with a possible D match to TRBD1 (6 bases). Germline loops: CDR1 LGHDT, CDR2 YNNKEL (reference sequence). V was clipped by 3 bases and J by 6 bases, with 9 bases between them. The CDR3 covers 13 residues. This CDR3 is CASSHLGGNEQFF. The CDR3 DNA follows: TGTGCCAGCAGCCACCTAGGGGGCAATGAGCAGTTCTTC.

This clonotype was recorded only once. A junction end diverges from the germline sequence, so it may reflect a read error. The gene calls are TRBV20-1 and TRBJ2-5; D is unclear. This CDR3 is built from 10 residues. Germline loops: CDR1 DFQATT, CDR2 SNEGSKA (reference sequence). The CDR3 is CCARQETQYF. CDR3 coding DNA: TGCTGTGCTAGACAAGAGACCCAGTACTTC.

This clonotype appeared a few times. The CDR3 loop reads CSASRNSNYGYTF. Here the CDR3 DNA reads TGCAGTGCTAGCAGGAATTCTAACTATGGCTACACCTTC. The V gene is TRBV20-1, the J gene TRBJ1-2; no clear D gene. The CDR3 length is 13 residues. The germline V gene encodes CDR1 DFQATT and CDR2 SNEGSKA (reference sequence). The V gene lost 3 bases and the J gene lost 0 bases, with 8 bases spanning the gap.

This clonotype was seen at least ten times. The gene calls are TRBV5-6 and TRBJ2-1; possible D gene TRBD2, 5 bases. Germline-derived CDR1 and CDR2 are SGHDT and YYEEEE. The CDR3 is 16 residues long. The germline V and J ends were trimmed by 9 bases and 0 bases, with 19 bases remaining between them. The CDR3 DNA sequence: TGTGCCACTAGCTTATGGGTGGGGAGCTCCTACAATGAGCAGTTCTTC. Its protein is CATSLWVGSSYNEQFF.

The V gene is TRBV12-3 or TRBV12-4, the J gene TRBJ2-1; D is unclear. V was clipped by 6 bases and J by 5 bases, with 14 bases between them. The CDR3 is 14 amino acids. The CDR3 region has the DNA TGTGCCAGCAGGGGGTCGAGCAGTCACAATGAGCAGTTCTTC. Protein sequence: CASRGSSSHNEQFF.

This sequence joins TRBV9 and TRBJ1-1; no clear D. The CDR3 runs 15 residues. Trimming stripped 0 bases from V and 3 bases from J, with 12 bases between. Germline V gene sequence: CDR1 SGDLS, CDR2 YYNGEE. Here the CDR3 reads CASSVAIGKDTEAFF. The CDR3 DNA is TGTGCCAGCAGCGTAGCGATAGGGAAGGACACTGAAGCTTTCTTT.

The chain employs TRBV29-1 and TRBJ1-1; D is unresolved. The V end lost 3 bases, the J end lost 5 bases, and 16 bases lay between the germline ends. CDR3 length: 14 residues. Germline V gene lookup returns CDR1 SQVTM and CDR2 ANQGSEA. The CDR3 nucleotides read TGCAGCGTTGAGGGCCTCCCTACTGGGACTGAAGCTTTCTTT. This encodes CSVEGLPTGTEAFF. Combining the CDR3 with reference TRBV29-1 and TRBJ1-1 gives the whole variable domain SAVISQKPSRDICQRGTSLTIQCQVDSQVTMMFWYRQQPGQSLTLIATANQGSEATYESGFVIDKFPISRPNLTFSTLTVSNMSPEDSSIYLCSVEGLPTGTEAFFGQGTRLTVV.

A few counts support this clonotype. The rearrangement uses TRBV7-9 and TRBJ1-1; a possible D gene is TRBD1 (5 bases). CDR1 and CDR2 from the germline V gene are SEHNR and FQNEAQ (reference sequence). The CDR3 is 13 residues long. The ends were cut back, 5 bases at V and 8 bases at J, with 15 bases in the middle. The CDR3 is CASSASLTAEAFF. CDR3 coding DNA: TGTGCCAGCAGCGCCTCCCTGACAGCAGAAGCTTTCTTT.

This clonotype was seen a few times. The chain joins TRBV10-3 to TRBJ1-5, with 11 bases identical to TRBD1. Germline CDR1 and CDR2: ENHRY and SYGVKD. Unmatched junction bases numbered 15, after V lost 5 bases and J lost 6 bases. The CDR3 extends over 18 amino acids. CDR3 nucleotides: TGTGCCATCAGTCCCGGACCCCACGGACAGGGGGCGAGTCAGCCCCAGCATTTT. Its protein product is CAISPGPHGQGASQPQHF.

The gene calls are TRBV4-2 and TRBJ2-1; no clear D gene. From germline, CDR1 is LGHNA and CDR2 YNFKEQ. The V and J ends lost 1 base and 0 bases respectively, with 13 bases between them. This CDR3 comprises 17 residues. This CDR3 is CASSQGNRYSSYNEQFF. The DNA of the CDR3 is TGTGCCAGCAGCCAAGGGAACCGGTACAGCTCCTACAATGAGCAGTTCTTC.

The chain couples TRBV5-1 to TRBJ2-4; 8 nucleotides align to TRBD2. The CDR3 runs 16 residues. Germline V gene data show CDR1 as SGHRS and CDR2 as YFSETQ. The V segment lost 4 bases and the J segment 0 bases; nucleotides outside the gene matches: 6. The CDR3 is CASSGSTSVAKNIQYF. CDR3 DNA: TGCGCCAGCAGCGGATCGACTAGCGTAGCCAAAAACATTCAGTACTTC.

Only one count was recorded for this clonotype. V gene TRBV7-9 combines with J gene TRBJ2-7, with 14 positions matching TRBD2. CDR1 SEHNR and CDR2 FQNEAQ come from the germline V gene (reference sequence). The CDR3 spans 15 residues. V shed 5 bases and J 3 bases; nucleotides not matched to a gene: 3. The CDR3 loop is CASSKGLAGGYEQYF. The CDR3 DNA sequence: TGTGCCAGCAGCAAAGGACTAGCGGGAGGCTACGAGCAGTACTTC.

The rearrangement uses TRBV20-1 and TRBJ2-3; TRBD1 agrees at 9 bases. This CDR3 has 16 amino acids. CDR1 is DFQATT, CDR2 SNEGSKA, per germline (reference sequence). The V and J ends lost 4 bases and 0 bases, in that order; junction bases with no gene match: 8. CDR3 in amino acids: CSANPSGQGSTDTQYF. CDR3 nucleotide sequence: TGCAGTGCTAACCCTTCCGGACAGGGGAGCACAGATACGCAGTATTTT.

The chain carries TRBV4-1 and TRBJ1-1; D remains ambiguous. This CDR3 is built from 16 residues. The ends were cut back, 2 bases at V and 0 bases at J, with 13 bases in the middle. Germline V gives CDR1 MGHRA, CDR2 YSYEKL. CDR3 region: CASSQFVERLNTEAFF. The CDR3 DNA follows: TGCGCCAGCAGCCAATTCGTCGAACGGTTGAACACTGAAGCTTTCTTT.

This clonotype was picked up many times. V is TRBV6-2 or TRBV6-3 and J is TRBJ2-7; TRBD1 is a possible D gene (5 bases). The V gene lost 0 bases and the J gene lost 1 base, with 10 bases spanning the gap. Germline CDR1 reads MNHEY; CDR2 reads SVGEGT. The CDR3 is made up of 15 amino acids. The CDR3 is CASSYSPGLSYEQYV. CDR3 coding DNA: TGTGCCAGCAGTTACTCCCCAGGGTTGTCCTACGAGCAGTACGTC.

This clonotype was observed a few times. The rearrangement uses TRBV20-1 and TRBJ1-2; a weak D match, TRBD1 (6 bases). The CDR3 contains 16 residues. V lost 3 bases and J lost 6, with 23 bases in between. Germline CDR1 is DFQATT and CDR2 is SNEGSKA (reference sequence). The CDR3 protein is CSARGSPAGAEDGYTF. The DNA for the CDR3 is TGCAGTGCTAGGGGGTCTCCGGCAGGGGCCGAGGATGGCTACACCTTC.

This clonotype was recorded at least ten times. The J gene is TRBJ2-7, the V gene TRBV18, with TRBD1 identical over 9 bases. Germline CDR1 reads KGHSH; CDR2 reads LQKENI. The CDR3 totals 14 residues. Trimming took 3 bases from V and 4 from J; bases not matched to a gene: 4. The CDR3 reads CASSPRTGDYEQYF. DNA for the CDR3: TGTGCCAGCTCACCCCGGACAGGGGATTACGAGCAGTACTTC.

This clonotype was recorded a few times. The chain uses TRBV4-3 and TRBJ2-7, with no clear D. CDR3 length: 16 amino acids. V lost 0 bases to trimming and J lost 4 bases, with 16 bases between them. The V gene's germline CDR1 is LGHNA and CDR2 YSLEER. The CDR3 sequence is CASSQDFPGRAYEQYF. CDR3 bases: TGCGCCAGCAGCCAAGATTTCCCAGGTAGGGCGTACGAGCAGTACTTC.